Listed here are 27 T cell receptor beta chains from one sample, sequenced in a study of T cells in Graves' hyperthyroidism and ophthalmopathy. The TCR beta CDR3 regions underwent amplification using RNA transcripts as the source. HTBI primers drove first-round RT-PCR of the TCR CDR3. TCRdb itself ran the multiplex PCR reads through MiXCR, one entry per CDR3 protein. The data hold 650,000 to 700,000 distinct CDR3 sequences, with roughly 17% observed a single time. Sequencing was done on a sample of blood. Source of these receptors: a man in his fifties with Graves' hyperthyroidism.

The chain recombines TRBV28 with TRBJ1-5; 10 bases fit TRBD1. The CDR3 sequence is 14 residues long. Germline V gene data show CDR1 as MDHEN and CDR2 as SYDVKM. V was clipped by 5 bases and J by 6 bases; unmatched bases: 4. The CDR3 region is CASSDRGRVQPQHF. In DNA form, the CDR3 reads TGTGCCAGCAGTGACAGGGGGCGCGTTCAGCCCCAGCATTTT.

This clonotype has ten or more counts. The V and J genes are TRBV28 and TRBJ2-5, with a tentative D call TRBD2 (6 bases). Trimming left V 8 bases short and J 8 bases short, with 21 bases between. Germline V gives CDR1 MDHEN, CDR2 SYDVKM. The CDR3 runs 14 residues. CDR3 residues: CASLSSREPGTQYF. The CDR3 bases are TGTGCCAGCCTATCCTCCCGGGAGCCTGGAACCCAGTACTTC. Using reference TRBV28 and TRBJ2-5 for the parts outside the CDR3, the full variable domain is DVKVTQSSRYLVKRTGEKVFLECVQDMDHENMFWYRQDPGLGLRLIYFSYDVKMKEKGDIPEGYSVSREKKERFSLILESASTNQTSMYLCASLSSREPGTQYFGPGTRLLVL.

This clonotype was detected ten times or more. The V call is TRBV30, the J call TRBJ1-1; no clear D. CDR1 and CDR2 from the germline V gene are GTSNPN and SVGIG (reference sequence). The CDR3 has 13 residues. Trimming shortened V by 1 base and J by 4 bases, and 10 bases separated the two germline ends. CDR3 coding DNA: TGTGCCTGGAGTGCCCGCTTGGGCACTGAAGCTTTCTTT. This encodes CAWSARLGTEAFF.

This clonotype was counted ten times or more. The chain links TRBV9 to TRBJ1-1, with D unresolved. CDR1 is SGDLS, CDR2 YYNGEE, per germline. The CDR3 spans 16 residues. V was shortened by 0 bases and J by 0 bases, with 12 bases between the two germline ends. The CDR3 sequence is CASSVGHGDMNTEAFF. The CDR3 DNA follows: TGTGCCAGCAGCGTAGGGCACGGAGATATGAACACTGAAGCTTTCTTT.

This clonotype was detected once. A much larger clone lies a single base off, so this may be a read error. The DNA for the CDR3 is TGTGCTAGTGGTTTGTTCGCTAGCGGGTACGATGAGCAGTTCTTC. Translated, it gives CASGLFASGYDEQFF. The V gene is TRBV12-5, the J gene TRBJ2-1; TRBD2 agrees at 8 bases. This CDR3 comprises 15 residues. The germline CDR1 and CDR2 sequences are LGHNT and FRNRAP. The junction had 8 bases not matched to a gene; V was cut back by 2 bases and J by 8 bases.

This clonotype occurred many times. The rearrangement links TRBV7-2 to TRBJ1-1; D call uncertain. Germline V gene data show CDR1 as SGHTA and CDR2 as FQGNSA. The CDR3 covers 15 residues. V was trimmed by 0 bases and J by 2 bases, leaving 10 bases between them. The CDR3 protein is CASSLASGVNTEAFF. CDR3 bases: TGTGCCAGCAGCTTAGCTTCTGGGGTCAACACTGAAGCTTTCTTT.

The table lists this clonotype with many counts. The V and J genes are TRBV9 and TRBJ1-1, with D possibly matching TRBD1 (5 bases). Per the germline V gene, CDR1 is SGDLS and CDR2 is YYNGEE. CDR3 length: 16 residues. Trimming took 3 bases from V and 2 from J, leaving 17 bases between them. The CDR3 region has the DNA TGTGCCAGCAGCGGGGGGGGGTCAGAACCTAACACTGAAGCTTTCTTT. Its protein is CASSGGGSEPNTEAFF.

This clonotype was recorded many times. This rearrangement joins TRBV3-1 to TRBJ1-1; no reliable D call. V was trimmed by 1 base and J by 5 bases, leaving 8 bases between them. CDR1 is LGHDT and CDR2 is YNNKEL in the germline V gene (reference sequence). This CDR3 is 13 amino acids long. CDR3 sequence (DNA): TGTGCCAGCAGCCAAGGGGAGAGGACTGAAGCTTTCTTT. It specifies CASSQGERTEAFF.

This clonotype was counted many times. The chain couples TRBV28 to TRBJ1-1; D remains unclear. The V and J ends lost 7 bases and 1 base respectively, with 10 bases between them. The CDR3 has 13 residues. Looked up from germline, CDR1 is MDHEN and CDR2 is SYDVKM. The CDR3 region is CASTWGGNTEAFF. In DNA form, the CDR3 reads TGTGCCAGCACTTGGGGAGGGAACACTGAAGCTTTCTTT. Based on the CDR3 plus reference TRBV28 and TRBJ1-1, the full variable domain is DVKVTQSSRYLVKRTGEKVFLECVQDMDHENMFWYRQDPGLGLRLIYFSYDVKMKEKGDIPEGYSVSREKKERFSLILESASTNQTSMYLCASTWGGNTEAFFGQGTRLTVV.

This chain joins TRBV6-1 and TRBJ1-5; 10 bases align to TRBD1. CDR3 length: 17 amino acids. Trimming removed 4 bases from V and 1 base from J; junction bases left unmatched: 7. CDR1 and CDR2 (germline): MNHNS, SASEGT. The CDR3 protein is CASSAPGTGVSNQPQHF. DNA for the CDR3: TGTGCCAGCAGTGCACCCGGGACAGGGGTGAGCAATCAGCCCCAGCATTTT.

This clonotype was seen many times. The chain couples TRBV27 to TRBJ1-2, with 9 bases lining up with TRBD1. The CDR3 is 14 amino acids. Germline V gene data show CDR1 as MNHEY and CDR2 as SMNVEV (reference sequence). The ends lost 3 bases at V and 7 bases at J; junction bases unmatched: 6. The CDR3: CASSFRQGEGGYTF. CDR3 DNA: TGTGCCAGCAGTTTCAGACAGGGGGAGGGTGGCTACACCTTC.

The chain links TRBV25-1 to TRBJ2-3, with 9 positions matching TRBD1. Germline V gene data show CDR1 as MGHDK and CDR2 as SYGVNS. Trimming at V came to 3 bases and at J to 0 bases, leaving 4 bases not matched to a gene. CDR3 length: 16 residues. As DNA, the CDR3 is TGTGCCAGCAGTGACTGGACAGGGGTTAGCACAGATACGCAGTATTTT. This encodes CASSDWTGVSTDTQYF.

The gene calls are TRBV27 and TRBJ2-5; 9 bases map to TRBD2. Germline values: CDR1 MNHEY, CDR2 SMNVEV (reference sequence). CDR3 length equals 16 residues. Trimming at V came to 4 bases and at J to 4 bases, leaving 10 bases not matched to a gene. Here the CDR3 DNA reads TGTGCCAGCAGTTCCATCGTAGGGACTAGCTTAGAGACCCAGTACTTC. This gives the protein CASSSIVGTSLETQYF.

This clonotype was observed a few times. The V call is TRBV13, the J call TRBJ1-6; 8 positions match TRBD1. The CDR3 is 15 amino acids. The V gene's germline CDR1 is PRHDT and CDR2 FYEKMQ (reference sequence). V shed 4 bases, J shed 9 bases, and the junction held 8 bases outside the gene matches. CDR3 coding DNA: TGTGCCAGCAGCTCCGGAACAGGGGGTCCTTCACCCCTCCACTTT. Protein sequence: CASSSGTGGPSPLHF.

This chain connects TRBV6-2 or TRBV6-3 to TRBJ2-1; TRBD2 matches at 11 bases. This CDR3 has 15 amino acids. The trim removed 2 bases at V and 9 bases at J, leaving 6 bases unmatched. Germline values: CDR1 MNHEY, CDR2 SVGEGT. The CDR3 reads CASSYRLAGGSEQFF. The CDR3 DNA follows: TGTGCCAGCAGTTACAGGCTAGCGGGAGGTAGTGAGCAGTTCTTC.

This clonotype has just a few counts. This rearrangement joins TRBV20-1 to TRBJ2-1, with 14 positions matching TRBD2. This CDR3 has 15 amino acids. In germline, CDR1 is DFQATT, CDR2 SNEGSKA (reference sequence). Unmatched junction bases numbered 6, after V lost 3 bases and J lost 8 bases. The CDR3 sequence is CSARPGTSGSYEQFF. The CDR3 coding sequence is TGCAGTGCTAGGCCGGGGACTAGCGGGAGCTATGAGCAGTTCTTC.

This clonotype has just a few counts. This chain connects TRBV29-1 to TRBJ2-1; the match to TRBD2 covers 10 bases. CDR3 length equals 18 residues. Germline V lookup: CDR1 SQVTM, CDR2 ANQGSEA. Trimming cost V 0 bases and J 1 base; bases outside gene matches: 9. CDR3 in amino acids: CSVEDETLAGVSYNEQFF. The CDR3 DNA is TGCAGCGTTGAAGATGAGACGCTAGCGGGAGTATCCTACAATGAGCAGTTCTTC.

The chain couples TRBV19 to TRBJ2-7; TRBD1 matches at 7 bases. Per germline, CDR1 LNHDA and CDR2 SQIVND (reference sequence). Trimming cost V 7 bases and J 12 bases; bases outside gene matches: 18. This CDR3 region has 14 residues. Written as DNA, the CDR3 is TGTGCCAGTACCCCTAAGGGGGCGACAGGGCGAGCGTACTTC. Translation gives CASTPKGATGRAYF.

As for this clonotype: Given a much more abundant clone one base away, this may be a read error. J is TRBJ2-1 and V is TRBV27; D might be TRBD1 (5 bases). This CDR3 contains 14 residues. In germline, CDR1 is MNHEY, CDR2 SMNVEV (reference sequence). CDR3 in amino acids: CASSPDRGNNERFF. Here the CDR3 DNA reads TGTGCCAGCAGTCCGGATAGGGGCAACAATGAGCGGTTCTTC.

Only a few counts were recorded for this clonotype. This sequence joins TRBV19 and TRBJ2-3; 9 bases are a match to TRBD1. With V trimmed by 5 bases and J by 5 bases, 11 bases remained unmatched. The CDR3 covers 16 residues. Germline V lookup: CDR1 LNHDA, CDR2 SQIVND (reference sequence). The DNA of the CDR3 is TGTGCCAGTAGTGACTCCGGGACAGGGTTTGAAGATACGCAGTATTTT. Encoded protein: CASSDSGTGFEDTQYF.

This clonotype showed up many times. The chain carries TRBV19 and TRBJ2-7; D gene unclear. CDR3 size: 13 residues. Trimming took off 6 bases at V and 2 bases at J, with 11 bases between the two ends. Looked up from germline, CDR1 is LNHDA and CDR2 is SQIVND (reference sequence). The CDR3 region has the DNA TGTGCCAGTAGACCCCCCAATGCCTACGAGCAGTACTTC. Its protein is CASRPPNAYEQYF.

This clonotype came up a few times. The chain employs TRBV19 and TRBJ1-2, with TRBD1 identical over 12 bases. V lost 6 bases, J lost 8 bases, and 10 bases stayed unmatched. Germline CDR1 LNHDA, CDR2 SQIVND (reference sequence). The CDR3 is 15 residues long. Here the CDR3 reads CASRLPGQGAGGYTF. The CDR3, as DNA: TGTGCCAGTAGGCTACCGGGACAGGGGGCAGGCGGCTACACCTTC.

This clonotype was picked up many times. V and J are TRBV7-8 and TRBJ2-7; 11 nucleotides agree with TRBD2. V shed 0 bases, J shed 5 bases, and the junction held 6 bases outside the gene matches. Germline V gives CDR1 SGHVS, CDR2 FQNEAQ. This CDR3 comprises 16 residues. The CDR3: CASSLAQLAGEDEQYF. The CDR3 nucleotides read TGTGCCAGCAGCTTAGCGCAACTAGCGGGAGAGGACGAGCAGTACTTC. Using reference TRBV7-8 and TRBJ2-7 for the parts outside the CDR3, the full variable domain is GAGVSQSPRYKVAKRGQDVALRCDPISGHVSLFWYQQALGQGPEFLTYFQNEAQLDKSGLPSDRFFAERPEGSVSTLKIQRTQQEDSAVYLCASSLAQLAGEDEQYFGPGTRLTVT.

This clonotype was counted ten times or more. The chain is built from TRBV14 and TRBJ2-1; D is unresolved. CDR3 length equals 13 residues. Germline assignment: CDR1 SGHDN and CDR2 FVKESK. V lost 2 bases and J 7 bases, leaving 9 bases between the germline ends. The CDR3 DNA reads as TGTGCCAGCAGCCAATACGCCGGAAATGAGCAGTTCTTC. Translating it yields CASSQYAGNEQFF.

This clonotype has only a few counts. The chain joins TRBV24-1 to TRBJ2-5; no definite D call. The CDR3 covers 13 residues. Trimming cost V 4 bases and J 5 bases, with 10 bases left between them. CDR1 KGHDR and CDR2 SFDVKD come from the germline V gene. The CDR3, as DNA: TGTGCCACCAGTGACCCATTACGGGAGACCCAGTACTTC. Protein sequence: CATSDPLRETQYF.

The genes are TRBV28 and TRBJ2-5; D is perhaps TRBD1 (6 bases). The CDR3 sequence is 12 residues long. CDR1 is MDHEN and CDR2 is SYDVKM in the germline V gene. V was trimmed by 5 bases and J by 6 bases, leaving 10 bases between them. CDR3 coding DNA: TGTGCCAGCAGTCCCAGGGGAAAGACCCAGTACTTC. Translation gives CASSPRGKTQYF.

In its sample, this clonotype was seen a few times. The chain links TRBV6-2 or TRBV6-3 to TRBJ2-5; TRBD2 aligns across 9 bases. CDR3 length: 15 residues. Germline trimming cut 2 bases from V and 3 bases from J; bases unmatched to any gene: 4. CDR1 MNHEY and CDR2 SVGEGT come from the germline V gene. The CDR3 is CASSYASGDKETQYF. CDR3 nucleotides: TGTGCCAGCAGTTACGCTAGCGGGGACAAAGAGACCCAGTACTTC.